This T cell receptor (beta chain) stems from a study of regulatory T cells in long-lasting Graves disease. Study conclusions and caveats: Graves' patients with persistent disease showed TCR diversity lower than patients newly diagnosed.

Time point denoted: persistent/refractory GD, antithyroid drugs over 5 years with positive TRAb. The TCR library was prepared using RNA isolated from PBMCs. Patients came from an endocrinology department in Xi'an, China. The CDR3 is 14 amino acids. V lost 7 bases to trimming and J lost 2 bases, with 15 bases between them. CDR3 regions were amplified by Arm-PCR using iRepertoire HTBI primers to build TCR beta libraries. In the original processing: Across samples, 62 TRBV and more than twelve TRBJ segments were found. From the multiplex PCR reads, TCRdb called clonotypes with MiXCR, one entry per CDR3 protein. TCRdb, not the original authors, processed these V and J calls. This sample has nearly 350,000 distinct CDR3 sequences, with around a fifth found just once. This clonotype was seen ten or more times. The antigen remains undetermined.

The chain is built from TRBV12-3 or TRBV12-4 and TRBJ2-7; TRBD1 might be the D (6 bases). The sample was peripheral blood mononuclear cells (PBMCs), taken when the disease was refractory, from a patient treated with antithyroid drugs. The receptor's source is a female donor with Graves disease. The CDR3 spells CASTNRALTYEQYF. DNA of the CDR3: TGTGCCAGCACCAACAGGGCCCTTACCTACGAGCAGTACTTC.